The 23 T cell receptor beta chains listed next were all sequenced from one sample in a study of control samples from healthy donors and cancer patients. Sequenced by immunoSEQ multiplex PCR; TCRdb stores in-frame clones only, minus some. The sample holds about 100,000 clones, about 88% seen once. Sequenced input: blood. The receptors were gathered from a woman aged 45-65 years in good health.

The chain links TRBV6-5 to TRBJ2-2; D uncertain. Germline V CDR1 and CDR2: MNHEY, SVGAGI. Trimming pared 8 bases from V and 1 base from J, leaving 11 bases between. CDR3 length: 14 amino acids. The CDR3 sequence: CASRLQKNTGELFF. CDR3 nucleotide sequence: TGTGCCAGCCGTCTACAGAAGAACACCGGGGAGCTGTTTTTT.

The chain has TRBV19 and TRBJ2-4, with 13 bases that match TRBD2. The CDR3 sequence is 19 residues long. V dropped 5 bases and J dropped 0; count of bases not matched to a gene: 10. Germline V CDR1 and CDR2: LNHDA, SQIVND (reference sequence). Written as DNA, the CDR3 is TGTGCCAGTAGTCGGCCAACTAGCGGGGGGGTTCTAGCCAAAAACATTCAGTACTTC. Translating gives CASSRPTSGGVLAKNIQYF.

The rearrangement uses TRBV28 and TRBJ2-1, with 7 positions matching TRBD2. Germline loops: CDR1 MDHEN, CDR2 SYDVKM. The CDR3 totals 15 residues. With 6 bases clipped from V and 7 bases from J, the junction kept 12 bases outside the gene matches. In nucleotides, the CDR3 is TGTGCCAGCAGACCTCTCGGGGGGAGAGAAAATGAGCAGTTCTTC. It yields the protein CASRPLGGRENEQFF.

The chain couples TRBV4-2 to TRBJ2-7; D perhaps matches TRBD2 (5 bases). V was trimmed by 1 base and J by 1 base, leaving 5 bases between them. The V gene's germline CDR1 is LGHNA and CDR2 YNFKEQ. This CDR3 has 13 amino acids. CDR3 nucleotide sequence: TGTGCCAGCAGCCAAGGAGGGTCCTACGAGCAGTACTTC. Translation: CASSQGGSYEQYF.

The genes are TRBV6-5 and TRBJ1-1; D ambiguous. Per the germline V gene, CDR1 is MNHEY and CDR2 is SVGAGI. The CDR3 length is 12 residues. Trimming pared 5 bases from V and 0 bases from J, leaving 4 bases between. The DNA for the CDR3 is TGTGCCAGCAGTCAGATGAACACTGAAGCTTTCTTT. This codes for CASSQMNTEAFF.

The chain joins TRBV2 to TRBJ2-7, with D possibly being TRBD1 or TRBD2 (5 bases each). This CDR3 is 15 amino acids long. Germline V gene data show CDR1 as SNHLY and CDR2 as FYNNEI. Trimming left V 6 bases short and J 0 bases short, with 15 bases between. CDR3 sequence: CASSSGTASSYEQYF. As DNA, the CDR3 is TGTGCCAGCAGCTCCGGGACGGCGAGCTCCTACGAGCAGTACTTC.

This clone was counted only a few times. The CDR3 sequence: CASSKRSSRGRQPQHF. The CDR3 nucleotides read TGTGCCAGCAGCAAAAGGTCAAGCAGGGGACGTCAGCCCCAGCATTTT. The V gene is TRBV21-1, the J gene TRBJ1-5; no DNA check was done on the table's D call, TRBD1. TRBV21-1 is designated a pseudogene. This CDR3 comprises 16 residues.

The CDR3 region is CASTRSTDRALHF. The DNA for the CDR3 is TGTGCCAGTACCCGATCGACAGATCGGGCCCTCCACTTT. The gene calls are TRBV7-8 and TRBJ1-6, with D perhaps TRBD1 (5 bases). Germline values: CDR1 SGHVS, CDR2 FQNEAQ. CDR3 length: 13 residues. Trimming took off 9 bases at V and 14 bases at J, with 20 bases between the two ends. The whole variable domain, filled in from reference TRBV7-8 and TRBJ1-6, reads GAGVSQSPRYKVAKRGQDVALRCDPISGHVSLFWYQQALGQGPEFLTYFQNEAQLDKSGLPSDRFFAERPEGSVSTLKIQRTQQEDSAVYLCASTRSTDRALHFGNGTRLTVT.

The CDR3 DNA follows: TGTGCCAGCAGCTTAGGGTTAGGCAGCACAGATACGCAGTATTTT. Protein: CASSLGLGSTDTQYF. This rearrangement joins TRBV7-9 to TRBJ2-3; D is unresolved. V lost 1 base and J 0 bases, leaving 8 bases between the germline ends. The germline CDR1 and CDR2 sequences are SEHNR and FQNEAQ (reference sequence). The CDR3 has 15 amino acids.

J is TRBJ1-1 and V is TRBV3-1 (or the pseudogene TRBV3-2); D is unclear. The V and J ends lost 4 bases and 4 bases respectively, with 13 bases between them. The CDR3 is 14 residues long. The germline gives CDR1 LGHDT, CDR2 YNNKEL (reference sequence). The CDR3 loop is CASSPYRGGTEAFF. Written as DNA, the CDR3 is TGTGCCAGCAGCCCATACCGAGGAGGCACTGAAGCTTTCTTT.

This clone was recorded a few times. This sequence joins TRBV4-1 and TRBJ1-3; the D is unclear. Germline values: CDR1 MGHRA, CDR2 YSYEKL. V was cut by 1 base and J by 0 bases, with 7 bases left in between. This CDR3 contains 15 residues. CDR3 loop: CASSQVRDSGNTIYF. The DNA of the CDR3 is TGCGCCAGCAGCCAAGTACGGGACTCTGGAAACACCATATATTTT.

The chain joins TRBV18 to TRBJ2-7, with D perhaps matching TRBD2 (6 bases). Germline V CDR1 and CDR2: KGHSH, LQKENI. The CDR3 loop spans 13 amino acids. V lost 0 bases and J lost 5, with 8 bases in between. For the CDR3, the DNA is TGTGCCAGCTCACCACCGACTAGTAACGAGCAGTACGTC. This gives the protein CASSPPTSNEQYV.

Relative to its sample, this clone is medium-sized (0.01 to 0.1%). This CDR3 is CASRLLAGDPETQYF. In DNA form, the CDR3 reads TGTGCCAGCAGATTACTAGCGGGAGACCCAGAGACCCAGTACTTC. V usage is TRBV2 and J usage is TRBJ2-5, with 11 bases that match TRBD2. The CDR3 totals 15 residues. V shed 6 bases, J shed 4 bases, and the junction held 7 bases outside the gene matches. Germline CDR1 is SNHLY and CDR2 is FYNNEI.

The genes are TRBV3-1 (or the pseudogene TRBV3-2) and TRBJ2-3; tentatively, D is TRBD2 (6 bases). The CDR3 runs to 15 residues. V gave up 1 base and J gave up 4 bases, with 12 bases separating them. Germline loops: CDR1 LGHDT, CDR2 YNNKEL (reference sequence). The CDR3 spells CASSQGGRPPDTQYF. CDR3 bases: TGTGCCAGCAGCCAAGGGGGGAGGCCCCCAGATACGCAGTATTTT.

V gene TRBV10-1 combines with J gene TRBJ2-2, with D perhaps matching TRBD2 (5 bases). With 5 bases removed from V and 7 bases from J, the gap between germline ends came to 8 bases. Germline CDR1 is WNHNN and CDR2 is SYGVQD (reference sequence). The CDR3 covers 12 residues. The CDR3: CASSLSVGELFF. The CDR3 DNA reads TGCGCCAGCAGTCTTAGCGTCGGGGAGCTGTTTTTT.

The rearrangement joins TRBV9 to TRBJ1-5; no clear D gene. This CDR3 region has 13 residues. Trimming removed 3 bases from V and 4 bases from J, with 8 bases in between. Germline CDR1 reads SGDLS; CDR2 reads YYNGEE. In DNA, the CDR3 is TGTGCCAGCAGCGAAGGGAGGAATCAGCCCCAGCATTTT. As protein: CASSEGRNQPQHF.

In this sample, this clone turned up a few times. The rearrangement links TRBV7-9 to TRBJ1-4; TRBD1 agrees at 7 bases. Per the germline V gene, CDR1 is SEHNR and CDR2 is FQNEAQ (reference sequence). The CDR3 totals 14 residues. The ends lost 6 bases at V and 8 bases at J; junction bases unmatched: 9. The CDR3 reads CASSLRQGGEKLFF. Written as DNA, the CDR3 is TGTGCCAGCAGTCTTAGACAGGGTGGGGAAAAACTGTTTTTT.

In this sample, this clone turned up a few times. The rearrangement links TRBV4-3 to TRBJ1-5, with no clear D. In germline, CDR1 is LGHNA, CDR2 YSLEER. V dropped 0 bases and J dropped 0 bases, with 9 bases sitting between them. This CDR3 comprises 16 residues. CDR3 protein: CASSQDRRYSNQPQHF. CDR3 nucleotide sequence: TGCGCCAGCAGCCAAGATCGAAGGTATAGCAATCAGCCCCAGCATTTT.

The V and J genes are TRBV6-1 and TRBJ2-7; perhaps TRBD2 as D (6 bases). Germline assignment: CDR1 MNHNS and CDR2 SASEGT. Trimming stripped 1 base from V and 0 bases from J, with 16 bases between. The CDR3 has 17 residues. CDR3 in amino acids: CASSEVGGGISSYEQYF. DNA of the CDR3: TGTGCCAGCAGTGAAGTCGGGGGTGGCATCTCCTCCTACGAGCAGTACTTC.

The chain joins TRBV12-3 or TRBV12-4 to TRBJ2-3; 7 bases fit TRBD2. CDR3 length equals 12 residues. The ends lost 7 bases at V and 9 bases at J; junction bases unmatched: 7. The CDR3 coding sequence is TGTGCCAGCACTCGAGCGGGGAGGACGCAGTATTTT. This translates into CASTRAGRTQYF.

The rearrangement joins TRBV6-2 or TRBV6-3 to TRBJ1-4, with 9 bases aligning to TRBD1. There are 18 residues in the CDR3. Trimming removed 2 bases from V and 7 bases from J; junction bases left unmatched: 14. Germline-derived CDR1 and CDR2 are MNHEY and SVGEGT. The DNA for the CDR3 is TGTGCCAGCAGTTACCAACGGTCTACAGGGGGCATGGGTGAAAAACTGTTTTTT. It codes for CASSYQRSTGGMGEKLFF.

The chain is built from TRBV5-1 and TRBJ1-5; D remains unclear. Germline loops: CDR1 SGHRS, CDR2 YFSETQ. This CDR3 has 13 residues. V was pared by 2 bases and J by 4 bases, with 7 bases between. CDR3 DNA sequence: TGCGCCAGCAGCTTTACAGTTAATCAGCCCCAGCATTTT. Amino acids: CASSFTVNQPQHF.

This rearrangement joins TRBV30 to TRBJ1-3; no firm D call. The CDR3 length is 11 residues. The V end lost 4 bases, the J end lost 4 bases, and 5 bases lay between the germline ends. From germline, CDR1 is GTSNPN and CDR2 SVGIG (reference sequence). The CDR3 loop reads CAWTGGNTIYF. CDR3 DNA: TGTGCCTGGACCGGGGGAAACACCATATATTTT.